This T cell receptor (beta chain) was identified in a study of cytomegalovirus exposure and HLA in healthy donors (dated by TCRdb to between 2016 and 2019). Some background on the complete study: A later analysis indicated that the 95 to 150 validation repertoires were generated on the platform also employed for the roughly 720 repertoires of the first cohort. The study was designed to test whether signatures of past pathogen exposure could be identified by cataloging public T cell receptors. Along with the approximately 670-subject first cohort, a separate validation cohort of some 130 different subjects was used. The study combined high-throughput TCR immunosequencing, statistical association of individual TCRs with disease status, and machine learning to predict cytomegalovirus infection status. Study-wide conclusions, independent of this receptor: In vitro tests confirmed that three of the cytomegalovirus-associated TCR beta chains recognize cytomegalovirus antigens. Across donors, most TCR sequences were observed very rarely, whereas some public TCRs were present in many individuals. The classifier was reported to diagnose cytomegalovirus status with high specificity and sensitivity in both the original cohort and the validation cohort. Of the cluster scores, about 94% were above 0 in a later analysis, which found that TCRs clustered in the first cohort also tended to co-occur in the roughly 130 validation repertoires. It was suggested by the authors that the approach could potentially be generalized to other disease states and immunological phenotypes. In the study, 150 to 200 TCR beta chains were listed as associated with cytomegalovirus. A later analysis had no HLA typing for the validation cohort, so co-occurrence there was scored across all 120 or so repertoires.

The germline V and J ends show losses of 5 bases and 0 bases respectively, and no gene match explains 5 bases of the junction. Based on the germline V gene (reference sequence), the CDR1 and CDR2 sequences are LNHDA and SQIVND. There are 15 amino acids in the CDR3, from cysteine to phenylalanine inclusive. The entry retains the CDR3 DNA only, 45 bases that are in frame from base 1. Remarks on this clone: No antigen is known for it. Base qualities are not at hand, and no much larger clone is one base apart.

Separate from the approximately 670-subject first cohort, the validation cohort of more than 90 subjects was the group to which the donors belonged. The library was made by the immunoSEQ multiplex PCR assay. On the authors' methods: A statistical classification framework was built for diagnosing cytomegalovirus status from the catalog of TCR beta chain sequences. TCRdb obtained this table from immuneACCESS and retained in-frame rearrangements with V and J assigned. These tables miss some clones; where compared with another copy, unresolved V genes account for less than half of the shortfall, and the remainder is unexplained. Clone size and the V and J calls come from that table; the DNA yielded D and trimming. For this sample the table gives 68,000 or so clones, of which roughly nine tenths were detected only once. The ten most abundant clones make up 3% to 3.5% of the sample.

The TCR was taken from a man in his late teens or twenties in good health and CMV-seronegative. The chain joins TRBV19 to TRBJ1-1; 8 junctional bases match TRBD1. Sequenced sample: PBMCs. In nucleotides, the sequence is TGTGCCAGTAGTCCGAGACAGGGGATGAACACTGAAGCTTTCTTT. This encodes CASSPRQGMNTEAFF.